This TCR beta chain was recovered during a study of cytomegalovirus exposure and HLA in healthy donors. Study-wide findings and caveats: According to a subsequent analysis, TCR clusters identified in the first cohort showed a tendency to co-occur across the approximately 120 validation repertoires.

Concerning this clone itself: Its antigen is still unknown.

The CDR3 is 16 residues long. Trimming stripped 2 bases from V and 0 bases from J, with 11 bases between. Germline V lookup: CDR1 SGHRS, CDR2 YFSETQ. Using immunoSEQ multiplex PCR, the repertoire was profiled, and TCRdb retains in-frame clones only, with some absent. The sample lists some 100,000 clones, roughly 90% seen once, with about 2% in the top ten. What was sequenced was PBMCs. The TCR sequence derives from a woman aged 18-29 years in good health and CMV-seronegative. The chain joins TRBV5-1 to TRBJ2-2; a weak D match, TRBD1 (6 bases). CDR3 region: CASSLGTIANTGELFF. The DNA for the CDR3 is TGCGCCAGCAGCTTAGGGACAATCGCGAACACCGGGGAGCTGTTTTTT.